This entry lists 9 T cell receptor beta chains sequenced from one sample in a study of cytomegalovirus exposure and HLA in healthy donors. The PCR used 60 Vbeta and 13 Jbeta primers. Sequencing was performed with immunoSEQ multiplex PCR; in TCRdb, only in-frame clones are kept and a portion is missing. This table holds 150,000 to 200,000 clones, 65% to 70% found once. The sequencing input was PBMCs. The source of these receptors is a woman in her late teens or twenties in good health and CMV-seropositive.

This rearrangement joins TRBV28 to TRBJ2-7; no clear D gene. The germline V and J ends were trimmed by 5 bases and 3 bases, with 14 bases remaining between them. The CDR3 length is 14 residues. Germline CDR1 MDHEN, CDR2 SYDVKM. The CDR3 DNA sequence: TGTGCCAGCAGTCGTCATCTAGGCAACTACGAGCAGTACTTC. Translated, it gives CASSRHLGNYEQYF. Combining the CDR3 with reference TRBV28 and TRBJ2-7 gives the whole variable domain DVKVTQSSRYLVKRTGEKVFLECVQDMDHENMFWYRQDPGLGLRLIYFSYDVKMKEKGDIPEGYSVSREKKERFSLILESASTNQTSMYLCASSRHLGNYEQYFGPGTRLTVT.

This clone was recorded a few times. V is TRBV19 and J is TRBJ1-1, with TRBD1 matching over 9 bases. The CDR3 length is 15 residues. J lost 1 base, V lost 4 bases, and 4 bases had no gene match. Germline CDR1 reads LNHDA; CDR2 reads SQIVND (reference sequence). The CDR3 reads CASSKRGQGNTEAFF. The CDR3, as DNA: TGTGCCAGTAGTAAGAGGGGACAGGGGAACACTGAAGCTTTCTTT.

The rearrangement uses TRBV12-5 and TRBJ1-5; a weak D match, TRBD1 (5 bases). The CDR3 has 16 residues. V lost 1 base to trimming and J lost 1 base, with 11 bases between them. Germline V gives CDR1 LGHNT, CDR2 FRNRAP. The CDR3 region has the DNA TGTGCTAGTGGTTTGGGACAGCCTTTCAGCAATCAGCCCCAGCATTTT. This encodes CASGLGQPFSNQPQHF. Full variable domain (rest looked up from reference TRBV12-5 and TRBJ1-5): DARVTQTPRHKVTEMGQEVTMRCQPILGHNTVFWYRQTMMQGLELLAYFRNRAPLDDSGMPKDRFSAEMPDATLATLKIQPSEPRDSAVYFCASGLGQPFSNQPQHFGDGTRLSIL.

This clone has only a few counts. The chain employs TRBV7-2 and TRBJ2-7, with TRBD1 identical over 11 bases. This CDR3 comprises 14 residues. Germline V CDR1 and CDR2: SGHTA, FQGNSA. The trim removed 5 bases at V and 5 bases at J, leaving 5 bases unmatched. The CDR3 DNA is TGTGCCAGCAGCAGGGGACAGGGGGTCAACGAGCAGTACTTC. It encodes CASSRGQGVNEQYF.

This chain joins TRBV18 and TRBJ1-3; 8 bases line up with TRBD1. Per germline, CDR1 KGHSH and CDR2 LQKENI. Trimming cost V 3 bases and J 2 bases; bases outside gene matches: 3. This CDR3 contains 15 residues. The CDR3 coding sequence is TGTGCCAGCTCACCCCTGACAGGGGCTGGAAACACCATATATTTT. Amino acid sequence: CASSPLTGAGNTIYF.

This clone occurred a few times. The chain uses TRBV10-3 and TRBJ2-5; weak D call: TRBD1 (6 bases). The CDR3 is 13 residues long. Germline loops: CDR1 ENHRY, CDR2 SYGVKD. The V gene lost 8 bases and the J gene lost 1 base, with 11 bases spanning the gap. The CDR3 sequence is CAIRQGSQETQYF. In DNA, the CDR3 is TGTGCCATCCGCCAGGGGTCCCAAGAGACCCAGTACTTC.

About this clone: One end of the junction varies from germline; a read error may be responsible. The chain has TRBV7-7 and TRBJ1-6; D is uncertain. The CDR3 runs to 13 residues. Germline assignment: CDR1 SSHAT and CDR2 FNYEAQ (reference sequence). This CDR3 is CASSLSVKSPLHF. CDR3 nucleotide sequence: TGTGCTAGCAGCTTATCGGTCAAATCACCCCTCCACTTT.

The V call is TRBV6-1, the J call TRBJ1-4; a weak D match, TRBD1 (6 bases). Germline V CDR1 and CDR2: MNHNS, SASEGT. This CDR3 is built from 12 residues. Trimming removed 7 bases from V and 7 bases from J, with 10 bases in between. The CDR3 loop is CASTGGAEKLFF. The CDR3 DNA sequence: TGTGCCAGCACTGGGGGGGCTGAAAAACTGTTTTTT.

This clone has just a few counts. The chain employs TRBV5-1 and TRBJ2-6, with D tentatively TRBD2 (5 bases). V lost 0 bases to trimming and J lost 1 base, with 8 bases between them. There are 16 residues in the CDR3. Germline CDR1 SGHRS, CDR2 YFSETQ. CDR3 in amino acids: CASSLGGLSGANVLTF. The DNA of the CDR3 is TGCGCCAGCAGCTTGGGAGGGTTGTCTGGGGCCAACGTCCTGACTTTC.